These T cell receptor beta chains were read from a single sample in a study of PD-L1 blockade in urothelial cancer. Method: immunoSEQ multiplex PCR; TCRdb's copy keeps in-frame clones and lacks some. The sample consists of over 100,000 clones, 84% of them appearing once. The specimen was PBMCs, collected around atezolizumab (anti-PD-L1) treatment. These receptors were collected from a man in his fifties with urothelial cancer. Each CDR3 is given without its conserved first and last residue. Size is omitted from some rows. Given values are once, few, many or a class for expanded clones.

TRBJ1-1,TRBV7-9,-,ASSDPAGGNTEAF
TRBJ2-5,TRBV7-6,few,ASSLNPAGGETQY
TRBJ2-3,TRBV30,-,AWSTLGGRAGTDTQY
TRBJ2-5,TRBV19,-,ASSSGSGETQY
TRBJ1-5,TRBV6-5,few,ASSYSTGLHQPQH
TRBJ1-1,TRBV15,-,ATSRDLLGLSL
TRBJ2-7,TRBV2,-,ASSDGLRASGTPYEQY
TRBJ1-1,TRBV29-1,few,SVEVSLRVEAF
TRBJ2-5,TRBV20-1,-,SARRQETQY
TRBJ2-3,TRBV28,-,ASTTWLAGGTDTQY
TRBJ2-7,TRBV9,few,ASSVGPLAGGGYEQY
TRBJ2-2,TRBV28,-,ASSHGGLNTGELF
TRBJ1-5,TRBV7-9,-,ASSNDWINQPQH
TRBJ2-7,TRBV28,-,ASTKIGEQY
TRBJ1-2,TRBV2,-,ASSGTGGYGYT
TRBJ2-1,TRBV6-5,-,ASNVAGAYNEQF
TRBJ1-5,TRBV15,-,ATSRRDQPQH
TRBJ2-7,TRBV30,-,ALTDRAEQY
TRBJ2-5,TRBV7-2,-,ASSPWGGQETQY
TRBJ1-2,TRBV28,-,ASEGQGANYGYT
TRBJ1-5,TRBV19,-,ASRMTDLWQPQH
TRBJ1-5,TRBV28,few,ASCEGNGQPQH
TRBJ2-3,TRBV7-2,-,ASSLYGKTSGRTVDTQY
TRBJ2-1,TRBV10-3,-,AISGLSRAGGNEQF
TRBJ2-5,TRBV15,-,ATSRDRLAQETQY
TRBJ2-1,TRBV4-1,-,ASSQDSAFVSGKGNEQF
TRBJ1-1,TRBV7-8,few,ASSFWGLNTEAF
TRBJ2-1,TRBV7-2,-,ASSLALAGDGEQF
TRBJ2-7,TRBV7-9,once,ASSLPGTGGGEQY
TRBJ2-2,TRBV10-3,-,AISPSGPGSGELF
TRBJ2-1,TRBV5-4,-,ASSPMGQGDYNEQF
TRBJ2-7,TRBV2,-,ASRATGNAYEQY
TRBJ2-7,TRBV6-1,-,ASKTGVRYEQY
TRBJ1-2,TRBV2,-,ASSEGQGITGYT
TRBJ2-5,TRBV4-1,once,ASSQDRGTGLMETQY
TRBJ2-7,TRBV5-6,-,ASSRGQNYEQY
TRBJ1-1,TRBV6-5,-,ASSSQGPNTEAF
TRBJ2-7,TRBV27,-,ASSLEWQGRGYEQY
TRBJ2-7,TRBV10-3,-,AISVGQSIYEQY
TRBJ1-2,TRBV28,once,ASSLRDRGCT
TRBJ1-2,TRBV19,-,ASSIGWDRLYGYT
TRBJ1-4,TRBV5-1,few,ASSRDSKLF
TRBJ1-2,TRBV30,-,AWSVLRVSDGYT
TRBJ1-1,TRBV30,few,ACSVNRGEAF
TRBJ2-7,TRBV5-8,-,ASSPGTVPEQY
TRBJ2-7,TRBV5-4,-,ASSLSGRTYEQY
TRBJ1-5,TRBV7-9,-,ASSPYEGGLSNQPQH
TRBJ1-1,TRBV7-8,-,ASSPVGQAGEAF
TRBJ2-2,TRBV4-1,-,ASSQKPGTSGYGELF
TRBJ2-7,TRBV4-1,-,ASSPGQAEDYEQY
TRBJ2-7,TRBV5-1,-,ASSLASGSSGYEQY
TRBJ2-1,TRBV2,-,ASSEAEGSYNEQF
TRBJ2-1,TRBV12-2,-,ASRLFQREGAHHEQF
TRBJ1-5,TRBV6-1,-,ASSVGGRPEPQH
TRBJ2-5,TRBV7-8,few,ASRPRGGQETQY